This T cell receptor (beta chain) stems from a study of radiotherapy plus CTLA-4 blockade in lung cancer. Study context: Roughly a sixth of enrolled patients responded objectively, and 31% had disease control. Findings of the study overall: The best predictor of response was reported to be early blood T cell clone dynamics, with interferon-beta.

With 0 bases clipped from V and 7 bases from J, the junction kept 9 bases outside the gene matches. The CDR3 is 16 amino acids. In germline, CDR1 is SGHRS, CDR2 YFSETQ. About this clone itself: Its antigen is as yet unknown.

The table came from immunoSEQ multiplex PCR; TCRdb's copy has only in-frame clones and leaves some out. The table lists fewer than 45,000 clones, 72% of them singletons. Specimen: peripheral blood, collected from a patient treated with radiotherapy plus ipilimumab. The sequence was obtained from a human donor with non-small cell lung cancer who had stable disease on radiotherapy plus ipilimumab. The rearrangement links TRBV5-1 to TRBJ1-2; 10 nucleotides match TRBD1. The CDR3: CASSLAMGQGSGGYTF. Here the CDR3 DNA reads TGCGCCAGCAGCTTGGCGATGGGACAGGGGAGCGGTGGCTACACCTTC.